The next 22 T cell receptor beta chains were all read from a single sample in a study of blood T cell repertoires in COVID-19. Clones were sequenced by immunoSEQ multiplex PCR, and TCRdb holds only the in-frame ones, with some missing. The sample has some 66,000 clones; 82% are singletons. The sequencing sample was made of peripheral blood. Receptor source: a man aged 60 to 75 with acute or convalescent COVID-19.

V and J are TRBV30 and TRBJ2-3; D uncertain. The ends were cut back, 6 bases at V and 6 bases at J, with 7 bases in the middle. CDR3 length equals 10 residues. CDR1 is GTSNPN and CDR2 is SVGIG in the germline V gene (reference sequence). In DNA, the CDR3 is TGTGCCTGCATGAGTGATACGCAGTATTTT. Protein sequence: CACMSDTQYF.

The CDR3 DNA reads as TGTGCCAGCAGCTTGGTTGGAACGAACAGGTTATTGAACACTGAAGCTTTCTTT. Translation gives CASSLVGTNRLLNTEAFF. This chain connects TRBV5-6 to TRBJ1-1, with D maybe TRBD1 (5 bases). This CDR3 region has 18 residues. The germline V gene has CDR1 SGHDT and CDR2 YYEEEE. Trimming stripped 0 bases from V and 0 bases from J, with 18 bases between.

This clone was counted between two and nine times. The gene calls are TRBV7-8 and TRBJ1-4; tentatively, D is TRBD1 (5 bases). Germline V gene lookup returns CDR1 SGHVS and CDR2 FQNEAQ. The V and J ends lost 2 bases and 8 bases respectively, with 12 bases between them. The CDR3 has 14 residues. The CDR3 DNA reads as TGTGCCAGCAGCTTATTGGAGGGGAGGGAAAAACTGTTTTTT. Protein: CASSLLEGREKLFF.

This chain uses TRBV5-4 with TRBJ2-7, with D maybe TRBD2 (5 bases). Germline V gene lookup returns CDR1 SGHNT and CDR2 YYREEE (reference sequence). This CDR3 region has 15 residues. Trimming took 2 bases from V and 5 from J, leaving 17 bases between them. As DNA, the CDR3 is TGTGCCAGCAGCTTAATTGACCCCACGAGGGACGAGCAGTACTTC. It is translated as CASSLIDPTRDEQYF.

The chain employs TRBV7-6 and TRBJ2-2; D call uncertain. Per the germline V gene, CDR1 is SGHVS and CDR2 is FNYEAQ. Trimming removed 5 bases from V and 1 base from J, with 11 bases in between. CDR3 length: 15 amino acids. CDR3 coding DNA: TGTGCCAGCAGCCTCTATACCGGGAACACCGGGGAGCTGTTTTTT. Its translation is CASSLYTGNTGELFF. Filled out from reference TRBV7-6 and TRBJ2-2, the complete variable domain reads GAGVSQSPRYKVTKRGQDVALRCDPISGHVSLYWYRQALGQGPEFLTYFNYEAQQDKSGLPNDRFSAERPEGSISTLTIQRTEQRDSAMYRCASSLYTGNTGELFFGEGSRLTVL.

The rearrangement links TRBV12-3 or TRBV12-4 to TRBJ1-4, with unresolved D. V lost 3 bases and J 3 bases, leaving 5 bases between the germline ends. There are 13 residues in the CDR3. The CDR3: CASSFGSNEKLFF. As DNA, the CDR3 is TGTGCCAGCAGTTTCGGGTCTAATGAAAAACTGTTTTTT.

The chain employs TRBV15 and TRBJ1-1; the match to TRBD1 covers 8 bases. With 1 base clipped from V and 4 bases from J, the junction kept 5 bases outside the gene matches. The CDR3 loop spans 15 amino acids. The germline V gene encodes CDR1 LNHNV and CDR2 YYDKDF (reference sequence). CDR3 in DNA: TGTGCCACCAGCAGAGGAAACAGGGGGTCCACTGAAGCTTTCTTT. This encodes CATSRGNRGSTEAFF.

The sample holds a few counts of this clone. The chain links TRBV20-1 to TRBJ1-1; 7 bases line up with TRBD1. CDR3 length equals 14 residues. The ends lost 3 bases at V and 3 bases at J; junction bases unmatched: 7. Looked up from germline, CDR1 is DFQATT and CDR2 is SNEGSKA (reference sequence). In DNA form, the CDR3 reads TGCAGTGCTAGTATGGTCCAGGGGGACACTGAAGCTTTCTTT. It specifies CSASMVQGDTEAFF.

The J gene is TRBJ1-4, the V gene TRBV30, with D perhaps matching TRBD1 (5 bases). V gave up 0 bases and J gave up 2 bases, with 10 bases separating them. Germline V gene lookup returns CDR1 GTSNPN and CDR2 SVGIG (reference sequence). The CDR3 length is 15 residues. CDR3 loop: CAWSVLGRTNEKLFF. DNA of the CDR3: TGTGCCTGGAGTGTATTGGGGCGGACTAATGAAAAACTGTTTTTT.

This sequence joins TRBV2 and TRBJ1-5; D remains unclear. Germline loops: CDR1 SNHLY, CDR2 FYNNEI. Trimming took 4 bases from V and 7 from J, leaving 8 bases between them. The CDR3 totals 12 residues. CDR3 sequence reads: CASSATAQPQHF. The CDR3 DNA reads TGTGCCAGCAGTGCAACAGCCCAGCCCCAGCATTTT.

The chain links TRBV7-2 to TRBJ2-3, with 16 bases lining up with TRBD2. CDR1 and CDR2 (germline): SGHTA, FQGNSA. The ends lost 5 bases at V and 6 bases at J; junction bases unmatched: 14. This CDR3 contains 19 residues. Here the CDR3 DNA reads TGTGCCAGCAGCATGAACCCGGGACTAGCGGGGGGGCGGTCGGATACGCAGTATTTT. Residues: CASSMNPGLAGGRSDTQYF.

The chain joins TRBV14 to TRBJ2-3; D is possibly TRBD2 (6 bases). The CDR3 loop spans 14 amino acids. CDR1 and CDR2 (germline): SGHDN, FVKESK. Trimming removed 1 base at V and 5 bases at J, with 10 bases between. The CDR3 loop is CASSQAEEGDTQYF. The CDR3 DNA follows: TGTGCCAGCAGCCAAGCCGAGGAGGGAGATACGCAGTATTTT.

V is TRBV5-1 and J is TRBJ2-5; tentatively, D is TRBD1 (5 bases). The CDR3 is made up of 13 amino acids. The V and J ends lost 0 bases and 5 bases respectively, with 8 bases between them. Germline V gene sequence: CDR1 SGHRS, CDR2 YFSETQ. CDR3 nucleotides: TGCGCCAGCAGCTTGGGGGGCGCGGAGACCCAGTACTTC. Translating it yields CASSLGGAETQYF.

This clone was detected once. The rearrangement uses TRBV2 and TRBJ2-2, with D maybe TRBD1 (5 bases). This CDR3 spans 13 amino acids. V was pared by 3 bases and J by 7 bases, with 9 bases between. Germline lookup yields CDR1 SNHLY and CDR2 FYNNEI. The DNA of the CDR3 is TGTGCCAGCAGTGACAGGGAACACGGGGAGCTGTTTTTT. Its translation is CASSDREHGELFF.

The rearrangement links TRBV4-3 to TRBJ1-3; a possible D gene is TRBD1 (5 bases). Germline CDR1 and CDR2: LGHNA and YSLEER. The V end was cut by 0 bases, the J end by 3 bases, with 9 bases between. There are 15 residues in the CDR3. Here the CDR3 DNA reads TGCGCCAGCAGCCAAGATGTGGGGCTTGGAAACACCATATATTTT. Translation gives CASSQDVGLGNTIYF.

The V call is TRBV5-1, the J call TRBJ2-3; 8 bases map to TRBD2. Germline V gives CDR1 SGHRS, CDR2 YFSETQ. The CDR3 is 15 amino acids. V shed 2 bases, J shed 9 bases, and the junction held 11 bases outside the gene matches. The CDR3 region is CASSLNGGAMQTQYF. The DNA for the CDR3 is TGCGCCAGCAGCTTAAACGGGGGGGCCATGCAGACGCAGTATTTT. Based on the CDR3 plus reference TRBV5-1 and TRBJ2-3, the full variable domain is KAGVTQTPRYLIKTRGQQVTLSCSPISGHRSVSWYQQTPGQGLQFLFEYFSETQRNKGNFPGRFSGRQFSNSRSEMNVSTLELGDSALYLCASSLNGGAMQTQYFGPGTRLTVL.

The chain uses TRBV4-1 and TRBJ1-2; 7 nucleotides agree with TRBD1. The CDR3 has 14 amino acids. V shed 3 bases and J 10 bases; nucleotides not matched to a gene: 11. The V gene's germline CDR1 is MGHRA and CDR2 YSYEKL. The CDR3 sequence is CASSQTQTGMSYTF. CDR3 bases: TGCGCCAGCAGCCAGACCCAGACAGGGATGTCCTACACCTTC.

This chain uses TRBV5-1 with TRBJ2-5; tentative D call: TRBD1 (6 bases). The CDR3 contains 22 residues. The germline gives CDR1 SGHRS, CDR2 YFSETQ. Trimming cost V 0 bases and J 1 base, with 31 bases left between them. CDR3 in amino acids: CASSLVFGSVYKRQGPQETQYF. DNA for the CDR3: TGCGCCAGCAGCTTGGTATTTGGAAGCGTGTACAAGAGGCAGGGGCCCCAAGAGACCCAGTACTTC.

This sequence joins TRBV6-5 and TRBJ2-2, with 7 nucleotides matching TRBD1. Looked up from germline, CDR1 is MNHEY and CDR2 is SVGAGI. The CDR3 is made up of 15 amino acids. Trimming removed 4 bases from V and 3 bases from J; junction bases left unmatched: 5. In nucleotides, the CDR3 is TGTGCCAGCAGTTTAGGGACAGCGTACACCGGGGAGCTGTTTTTT. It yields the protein CASSLGTAYTGELFF.

The CDR3 spells CASSLAMGQNNYGYTF. In nucleotides, the CDR3 is TGCGCCAGCAGCTTGGCGATGGGACAGAATAACTATGGCTACACCTTC. The V call is TRBV5-1, the J call TRBJ1-2, with 7 bases matching TRBD1. The germline V gene has CDR1 SGHRS and CDR2 YFSETQ. The CDR3 contains 16 residues. V shed 0 bases and J 1 base; nucleotides not matched to a gene: 6.

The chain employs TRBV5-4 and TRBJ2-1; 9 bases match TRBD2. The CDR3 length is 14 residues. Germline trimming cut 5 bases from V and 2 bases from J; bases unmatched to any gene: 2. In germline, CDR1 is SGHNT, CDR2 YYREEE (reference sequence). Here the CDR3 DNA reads TGTGCCAGCAGGGCGGGGGGGCCCTACAATGAGCAGTTCTTC. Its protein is CASRAGGPYNEQFF.

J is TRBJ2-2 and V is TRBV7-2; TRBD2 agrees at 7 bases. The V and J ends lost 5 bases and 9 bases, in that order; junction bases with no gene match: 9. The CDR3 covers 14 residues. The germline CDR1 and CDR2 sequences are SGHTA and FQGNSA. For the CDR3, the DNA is TGTGCCAGCAGCAGGACTAGTGACGTTCGGGAGCTGTTTTTT. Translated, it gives CASSRTSDVRELFF. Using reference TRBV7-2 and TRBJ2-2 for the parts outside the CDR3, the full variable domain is GAGVSQSPSNKVTEKGKDVELRCDPISGHTALYWYRQSLGQGLEFLIYFQGNSAPDKSGLPSDRFSAERTGGSVSTLTIQRTQQEDSAVYLCASSRTSDVRELFFGEGSRLTVL.